These 28 T cell receptor beta chains were all obtained from the same sample, sequenced in a study of Graves' ophthalmopathy and Graves' hyperthyroidism. Investigators amplified TCR beta CDR3 regions from RNA transcripts. HTBI primers were employed in first-round RT-PCR, then a second-round multiplex PCR followed. TCRdb re-called the multiplex PCR reads through MiXCR, storing one row per CDR3 protein. The sample yields approximately 480,000 distinct CDR3 sequences, about 15% seen once. Sequencing used blood. These receptors came from a woman younger than 45 with Graves' ophthalmopathy.

This clonotype was counted ten times or more. The rearrangement uses TRBV5-1 and TRBJ2-2; 11 nucleotides line up with TRBD2. V lost 4 bases, J lost 1 base, and 9 bases stayed unmatched. Germline loops: CDR1 SGHRS, CDR2 YFSETQ. The CDR3 contains 18 residues. The CDR3 bases are TGCGCCAGCAGCCCCGGGTCCGGGACTAGCGGGAACACCGGGGAGCTGTTTTTT. The encoded protein is CASSPGSGTSGNTGELFF.

This clonotype was found many times. The genes are TRBV5-1 and TRBJ1-2; D possibly corresponds to TRBD1 (6 bases). The CDR3 has 14 amino acids. Germline values: CDR1 SGHRS, CDR2 YFSETQ. The germline V and J ends were trimmed by 3 bases and 4 bases, with 13 bases remaining between them. The CDR3 sequence: CASSYEGQGYGYTF. CDR3 bases: TGCGCCAGCAGCTATGAGGGACAAGGCTATGGCTACACCTTC.

This clonotype was counted many times. The chain links TRBV10-3 to TRBJ2-5; 11 nucleotides match TRBD2. The junction had 7 bases not matched to a gene; V was cut back by 5 bases and J by 5 bases. Germline V gene data show CDR1 as ENHRY and CDR2 as SYGVKD. The CDR3 sequence is 15 residues long. The CDR3 nucleotides are TGTGCCATCAGTAAGACTAGCGGGACCTTGGAGACCCAGTACTTC. This gives the protein CAISKTSGTLETQYF.

This clonotype was counted many times. This chain uses TRBV20-1 with TRBJ2-2; a possible D gene is TRBD1 (8 bases). V lost 3 bases to trimming and J lost 5 bases, with 13 bases between them. This CDR3 comprises 14 residues. Per germline, CDR1 DFQATT and CDR2 SNEGSKA (reference sequence). In DNA, the CDR3 is TGCAGTGCTAGCAACAGGGGGGGTACCGGGGAGCTGTTTTTT. Amino acid sequence: CSASNRGGTGELFF.

This clonotype was counted many times. The chain is built from TRBV27 and TRBJ1-1, with D uncertain. Per the germline V gene, CDR1 is MNHEY and CDR2 is SMNVEV (reference sequence). CDR3 length equals 12 residues. V was pared by 6 bases and J by 4 bases, with 9 bases between. CDR3 DNA sequence: TGTGCCAGCAGCAGCTTTGGCACTGAAGCTTTCTTT. Amino acids: CASSSFGTEAFF.

V gene TRBV7-2 combines with J gene TRBJ1-2; TRBD1 matches 7 bases. The CDR3 contains 15 residues. The ends lost 4 bases at V and 4 bases at J; junction bases unmatched: 9. In germline, CDR1 is SGHTA, CDR2 FQGNSA. Here the CDR3 DNA reads TGTGCCAGCAGCTCACAGGGGACGTCCCGCTATGGCTACACCTTC. It translates to CASSSQGTSRYGYTF. The full variable domain, completed using reference TRBV7-2 and TRBJ1-2, is GAGVSQSPSNKVTEKGKDVELRCDPISGHTALYWYRQSLGQGLEFLIYFQGNSAPDKSGLPSDRFSAERTGGSVSTLTIQRTQQEDSAVYLCASSSQGTSRYGYTFGSGTRLTVV.

This clonotype was counted at least ten times. The chain links TRBV9 to TRBJ2-2; 9 bases agree with TRBD1. J was trimmed by 5 bases and V by 4 bases; bases with no gene match: 9. This CDR3 has 16 amino acids. The germline V gene has CDR1 SGDLS and CDR2 YYNGEE. CDR3 sequence (DNA): TGTGCCAGCAGCAACCGGACAGGGGTAACAACCGGGGAGCTGTTTTTT. It specifies CASSNRTGVTTGELFF.

This clonotype was seen many times. This chain links TRBV7-9 with TRBJ2-5; D is tentatively TRBD1 or TRBD2 (5 bases each). CDR1 and CDR2 from the germline V gene are SEHNR and FQNEAQ (reference sequence). V lost 4 bases and J lost 2, with 14 bases in between. The CDR3 sequence is 15 residues long. The CDR3 spells CASSSLGTVQETQYF. The CDR3 nucleotides read TGTGCCAGCAGCTCCCTCGGGACCGTACAAGAGACCCAGTACTTC.

This clonotype was seen ten or more times. The chain joins TRBV11-1 to TRBJ2-7; 9 bases fit TRBD2. This CDR3 has 17 amino acids. CDR1 is SGHAT and CDR2 is FQDESV in the germline V gene (reference sequence). V was pared by 5 bases and J by 5 bases, with 16 bases of the junction left unmatched. CDR3 nucleotides: TGTGCCAGCAGCCCTCGGGGTATAGCGGGAGTAACCCACGAGCAGTACTTC. It is translated as CASSPRGIAGVTHEQYF.

This clonotype has ten or more counts. The chain recombines TRBV9 with TRBJ2-2; D call uncertain. CDR3 length: 15 amino acids. V lost 0 bases, J lost 6 bases, and 12 bases lay in between. The germline gives CDR1 SGDLS, CDR2 YYNGEE. The CDR3 loop is CASSVDQRKAGELFF. The CDR3 DNA is TGTGCCAGCAGCGTAGACCAGAGGAAGGCCGGGGAGCTGTTTTTT.

This clonotype has only a few counts. In DNA, the CDR3 is TGCGCCAGCAGCCCTCCACAGGGACTCCAGCATTTT. The encoded protein is CASSPPQGLQHF. V is TRBV4-1 and J is TRBJ1-5; perhaps TRBD1 as D (6 bases). CDR1 is MGHRA and CDR2 is YSYEKL in the germline V gene. The CDR3 is 12 residues long. Trimming left V 4 bases short and J 12 bases short, with 13 bases between.

This clonotype was recorded a few times. The chain has TRBV12-3 or TRBV12-4 and TRBJ1-1; weak D call: TRBD1 (5 bases). V lost 4 bases and J 4 bases, leaving 19 bases between the germline ends. The CDR3 spans 16 residues. The CDR3 DNA reads as TGTGCCAGCAGTTCAGGCAGGTCGGCGGGGGGCACTGAAGCTTTCTTT. Translating it yields CASSSGRSAGGTEAFF.

This rearrangement joins TRBV20-1 to TRBJ2-7; 7 nucleotides line up with TRBD1. Germline V gene data show CDR1 as DFQATT and CDR2 as SNEGSKA (reference sequence). This CDR3 is 12 amino acids long. With V trimmed by 6 bases and J by 6 bases, 8 bases remained unmatched. CDR3 amino acids: CSARRGSGEQYF. CDR3 DNA sequence: TGCAGTGCCCGCAGGGGGTCTGGCGAGCAGTACTTC.

This clonotype was detected ten times or more. This chain links TRBV6-2 or TRBV6-3 with TRBJ1-6, with TRBD1 identical over 7 bases. This CDR3 comprises 14 residues. The V segment lost 10 bases and the J segment 4 bases; nucleotides outside the gene matches: 7. The germline gives CDR1 MNHEY, CDR2 SVGEGT. The CDR3 protein is CATSGQTYNSPLHF. The CDR3 DNA reads TGTGCCACCTCGGGACAGACTTATAATTCACCCCTCCACTTT.

This chain uses TRBV20-1 with TRBJ2-4, with 15 bases fitting TRBD2. CDR1 DFQATT and CDR2 SNEGSKA come from the germline V gene (reference sequence). Trimming at V came to 5 bases and at J to 8 bases, leaving 13 bases not matched to a gene. The CDR3 is 17 amino acids. The CDR3 reads CSAFPGLAGGGEDIQYF. As DNA, the CDR3 is TGCAGTGCTTTTCCAGGACTAGCGGGGGGGGGTGAGGACATTCAGTACTTC.

This clonotype has at least ten counts. This rearrangement joins TRBV28 to TRBJ2-5; 8 nucleotides align to TRBD1. The trim removed 5 bases at V and 3 bases at J, leaving 5 bases unmatched. CDR3 length: 14 amino acids. The V gene's germline CDR1 is MDHEN and CDR2 SYDVKM. The CDR3 DNA sequence: TGTGCCAGCAGTCGGCCACAGGGGGAAGAGACCCAGTACTTC. This encodes CASSRPQGEETQYF.

The sample holds a few counts of this clonotype. The chain employs TRBV6-1 and TRBJ2-3, with D maybe TRBD1 (5 bases). CDR1 and CDR2 from the germline V gene are MNHNS and SASEGT. The germline V and J ends were trimmed by 0 bases and 1 base, with 11 bases remaining between them. The CDR3 length is 16 residues. As DNA, the CDR3 is TGTGCCAGCAGTGAAGCTCCAGGGCGCGGCACAGATACGCAGTATTTT. It encodes CASSEAPGRGTDTQYF.

V is TRBV6-5 and J is TRBJ2-2; D gene unclear. CDR3 length: 16 amino acids. V dropped 4 bases and J dropped 2 bases, with 14 bases sitting between them. Germline CDR1 is MNHEY and CDR2 is SVGAGI. CDR3 nucleotides: TGTGCCAGCAGTTTCCGGCCTCTTTACAACACCGGGGAGCTGTTTTTT. Its protein product is CASSFRPLYNTGELFF.

The chain has TRBV4-1 and TRBJ1-2; tentatively, D is TRBD1 (5 bases). V was trimmed by 0 bases and J by 5 bases, leaving 16 bases between them. CDR3 length: 16 amino acids. Germline V lookup: CDR1 MGHRA, CDR2 YSYEKL. CDR3 bases: TGCGCCAGCAGCCAAGAGTGGCCCAGGGACTTTTATGGCTACACCTTC. This gives the protein CASSQEWPRDFYGYTF.

J is TRBJ2-5 and V is TRBV30; D remains ambiguous. Germline V CDR1 and CDR2: GTSNPN, SVGIG (reference sequence). The CDR3 is 17 residues long. V lost 2 bases to trimming and J lost 5 bases, with 24 bases between them. The CDR3 nucleotides read TGTGCCTGGAGTTCCCCTCTTGGACGGGTCTTTTGGGAGACCCAGTACTTC. As protein: CAWSSPLGRVFWETQYF.

This clonotype has at least ten counts. The chain employs TRBV24-1 and TRBJ2-2; 8 bases are a match to TRBD1. This CDR3 has 12 amino acids. Germline V lookup: CDR1 KGHDR, CDR2 SFDVKD. Trimming took 12 bases from V and 4 from J; bases not matched to a gene: 3. The CDR3 nucleotides are TGTGCCGCTGACAGGGGCACCGGGGAGCTGTTTTTT. Translated, it gives CAADRGTGELFF.

This clonotype was picked up many times. V gene TRBV7-9 combines with J gene TRBJ2-7; no clear D gene. The CDR3 is made up of 14 amino acids. Trimming removed 4 bases from V and 0 bases from J, with 10 bases in between. The germline V gene has CDR1 SEHNR and CDR2 FQNEAQ (reference sequence). CDR3 sequence: CASSSYKSSYEQYF. The CDR3 DNA sequence: TGTGCCAGCAGCTCCTACAAGAGCTCCTACGAGCAGTACTTC.

V gene TRBV29-1 combines with J gene TRBJ1-2; 10 bases are a match to TRBD1. Germline V gene sequence: CDR1 SQVTM, CDR2 ANQGSEA. The junction had 4 bases not matched to a gene; V was cut back by 5 bases and J by 4 bases. This CDR3 comprises 13 residues. CDR3 nucleotide sequence: TGCAGCGTTACGACAGGGGGCACCTATGGCTACACCTTC. This encodes CSVTTGGTYGYTF.

The sample holds a few counts of this clonotype. This chain uses TRBV19 with TRBJ2-7; D is uncertain. Trimming removed 5 bases from V and 4 bases from J, with 21 bases in between. The CDR3 is 16 amino acids. Germline V gene data show CDR1 as LNHDA and CDR2 as SQIVND (reference sequence). This CDR3 reads CASSPRRRLSFYEQYF. In DNA form, the CDR3 reads TGTGCCAGTAGTCCCCGTCGCCGCTTGTCTTTTTACGAGCAGTACTTC.

This clonotype was observed many times. This chain uses TRBV11-3 with TRBJ2-7; 7 positions agree with TRBD1. The CDR3 totals 13 residues. The V segment lost 5 bases and the J segment 3 bases; nucleotides outside the gene matches: 4. Per germline, CDR1 SGHNT and CDR2 YENEEA. The CDR3 bases are TGTGCCAGCAGCACCGGGGACAGCTACGAGCAGTACTTC. The encoded protein is CASSTGDSYEQYF.

This clonotype appeared many times. The chain employs TRBV11-2 and TRBJ2-5, with TRBD1 matching over 7 bases. With 6 bases clipped from V and 2 bases from J, the junction kept 9 bases outside the gene matches. CDR3 length: 15 residues. The germline V gene encodes CDR1 SGHAT and CDR2 FQNNGV. The CDR3 DNA reads as TGTGCCAGCAGTGCTACAGGGGTCCTACAAGAGACCCAGTACTTC. Its translation: CASSATGVLQETQYF.

Ten or more counts support this clonotype. The chain carries TRBV18 and TRBJ1-5; 8 nucleotides align to TRBD1. CDR1 and CDR2 (germline): KGHSH, LQKENI. CDR3 length equals 17 residues. The J segment lost 5 bases and the V segment lost 3 bases, leaving 12 bases of the junction unmatched. CDR3 sequence reads: CASSPGTGDKWDQPQHF. The CDR3, as DNA: TGTGCCAGCTCACCCGGGACAGGTGATAAATGGGATCAGCCCCAGCATTTT.

The chain is built from TRBV7-3 and TRBJ2-7, with 12 bases matching TRBD2. Germline lookup yields CDR1 SGHTA and CDR2 FQGTGA. This CDR3 is built from 18 residues. The CDR3 sequence is CGSRGGATSGSARYEQYF. The CDR3 nucleotides read TGTGGGAGCCGAGGGGGCGCGACTAGCGGGAGCGCCAGGTACGAGCAGTACTTC.